The clone carrying this T cell receptor (beta chain) was observed a few times. The antigen remains unidentified. The record originates from a study of T-cell memory formation after mild COVID-19. TCRdb re-analysed the 5' RACE reads in MiXCR, keeping a single row per CDR3 protein. The sample lists a few hundred thousand distinct CDR3 sequences; about 24% were seen once. V was pared by 1 base and J by 8 bases, with 5 bases of the junction left unmatched. The V gene's germline CDR1 is SGHRS and CDR2 YFSETQ. The CDR3 totals 13 residues. Findings and caveats of the study: Chiefly within CM and EM were the contracting CD4+ clones; CD8+ ones were within EMRA. A second wave of clones peaked on day 37, and their SARS-CoV-2 specificity went unconfirmed. Pre-infection memory held some responding clones, suggesting pre-existing cross-reactive T cells responded.

The chain uses TRBV5-1 and TRBJ1-1, with 7 bases matching TRBD1. The receptor was derived from an adult woman who had mild COVID-19 (a few samples of this study predate the infection). Cell type and time point are not known. The sample was PBMCs or a T cell subset sorted from them (not recorded which). CDR3 amino acids: CASSLSPGQEAFF. CDR3 nucleotides: TGCGCCAGCAGCTTGAGTCCGGGACAGGAAGCTTTCTTT.